The 9 T cell receptor beta chains reported below all come from one sample, sequenced in a study of spatial heterogeneity in lung cancer. Study-wide points: Tumor mutation counts were tracked by expanded intratumoral alpha and beta TCR counts.

The sample's time point: sample taken at primary tumor resection. Their recognized antigens are unknown. TCRdb independently ran MiXCR on the 5' RACE reads; one entry per CDR3 protein. The sample comprises about 4,100 distinct CDR3 sequences, roughly 6% of which are singletons, and roughly 19% rests with the top ten. Sequencing was performed on lung tumor tissue, taken at surgery. All receptors derive from a male donor with early-stage non-small cell lung cancer.

This clonotype has at least ten counts. The CDR3 is CASSLGSGVGQPQHF. In DNA, the CDR3 is TGTGCCAGCAGCTTAGGGTCGGGGGTCGGTCAGCCCCAGCATTTT. The rearrangement uses TRBV7-2 and TRBJ1-5; D perhaps matches TRBD1 (5 bases). Germline V CDR1 and CDR2: SGHTA, FQGNSA. The CDR3 runs 15 residues. The germline V and J ends were trimmed by 1 base and 6 bases, with 13 bases remaining between them. Filled out from reference TRBV7-2 and TRBJ1-5, the complete variable domain reads GAGVSQSPSNKVTEKGKDVELRCDPISGHTALYWYRQSLGQGLEFLIYFQGNSAPDKSGLPSDRFSAERTGGSVSTLTIQRTQQEDSAVYLCASSLGSGVGQPQHFGDGTRLSIL.

By sample fraction, this clonotype is medium-sized (0.01 to 0.1%). The genes are TRBV20-1 and TRBJ2-7; D gene ambiguous. V was clipped by 5 bases and J by 4 bases, with 9 bases between them. Germline-derived CDR1 and CDR2 are DFQATT and SNEGSKA (reference sequence). The CDR3 consists of 11 residues. The CDR3 nucleotides read TGCAGTGCTTCCCCTTCTTACGAGCAGTACTTC. Amino acids: CSASPSYEQYF.

Within the sample, this clonotype is medium-sized. The chain recombines TRBV11-3 with TRBJ2-7; TRBD1 matches at 9 bases. J gave up 0 bases and V 4 bases, and 4 bases lay outside the gene matches. Germline V gene lookup returns CDR1 SGHNT and CDR2 YENEEA. The CDR3 is 15 amino acids. DNA of the CDR3: TGTGCCAGCAGCTCCGGGACAGGGCTCTCCTACGAGCAGTACTTC. This translates into CASSSGTGLSYEQYF.

The chain employs TRBV9 and TRBJ2-3; 14 bases align to TRBD2. With V trimmed by 7 bases and J by 4 bases, 2 bases remained unmatched. This CDR3 comprises 14 residues. Germline loops: CDR1 SGDLS, CDR2 YYNGEE. The CDR3 sequence is CASGTSGGADTQYF. CDR3 nucleotide sequence: TGTGCCAGCGGGACTAGCGGGGGCGCAGATACGCAGTATTTT.

By share of the sample, this clonotype is medium-sized. The chain uses TRBV4-1 and TRBJ1-2, with D maybe TRBD1 (6 bases). Looked up from germline, CDR1 is MGHRA and CDR2 is YSYEKL. CDR3 length: 16 amino acids. Trimming took 0 bases from V and 3 from J, leaving 14 bases between them. In DNA, the CDR3 is TGCGCCAGCAGCCAAGATCCGGGGGCTCGTTACTATGGCTACACCTTC. This codes for CASSQDPGARYYGYTF.

V and J are TRBV21-1 and TRBJ2-7; the table's D gene call, TRBD2, was not cross checked with the DNA. TRBV21-1 is a recognized pseudogene. The CDR3 totals 13 residues. The DNA of the CDR3 is TGTGCCAGCAGCAAAGTGGGAGAAATATCCAAGGGATTC. Translating gives CASSKVGEISKGF.

This clonotype is medium-sized in the sample. The chain has TRBV4-3 and TRBJ1-5, with 7 positions matching TRBD1. The V gene's germline CDR1 is LGHNA and CDR2 YSLEER. The trim removed 4 bases at V and 6 bases at J, leaving 9 bases unmatched. The CDR3 spans 15 residues. CDR3 sequence (DNA): TGCGCCAGCAGCCCCCAGACAGGGAGGGGTCAGCCCCAGCATTTT. It yields the protein CASSPQTGRGQPQHF.

In this sample, this clonotype is medium-sized (0.01 to 0.1%). V and J are TRBV7-2 and TRBJ2-3; TRBD1 aligns across 9 bases. Germline V gene sequence: CDR1 SGHTA, CDR2 FQGNSA. The CDR3 extends over 17 amino acids. J gave up 6 bases and V 5 bases, and 15 bases lay outside the gene matches. CDR3 in amino acids: CASSPHIPQGAIDTQYF. CDR3 DNA sequence: TGTGCCAGCAGCCCCCACATCCCACAGGGGGCCATTGATACGCAGTATTTT. The whole variable domain, remainder taken from reference TRBV7-2 and TRBJ2-3, is GAGVSQSPSNKVTEKGKDVELRCDPISGHTALYWYRQSLGQGLEFLIYFQGNSAPDKSGLPSDRFSAERTGGSVSTLTIQRTQQEDSAVYLCASSPHIPQGAIDTQYFGPGTRLTVL.

By share, this clonotype counts as medium-sized. This sequence joins TRBV9 and TRBJ2-3, with 10 bases matching TRBD1. CDR3 length: 16 residues. Trimming at V came to 1 base and at J to 4 bases, leaving 6 bases not matched to a gene. Germline CDR1 SGDLS, CDR2 YYNGEE. This chain's CDR3 is CASSVSIGTGADTQYF. CDR3 DNA sequence: TGTGCCAGCAGCGTATCTATAGGGACAGGGGCAGATACGCAGTATTTT. The entire variable domain, with the rest obtained from reference TRBV9 and TRBJ2-3, is as follows: DSGVTQTPKHLITATGQRVTLRCSPRSGDLSVYWYQQSLDQGLQFLIQYYNGEERAKGNILERFSAQQFPDLHSELNLSSLELGDSALYFCASSVSIGTGADTQYFGPGTRLTVL.